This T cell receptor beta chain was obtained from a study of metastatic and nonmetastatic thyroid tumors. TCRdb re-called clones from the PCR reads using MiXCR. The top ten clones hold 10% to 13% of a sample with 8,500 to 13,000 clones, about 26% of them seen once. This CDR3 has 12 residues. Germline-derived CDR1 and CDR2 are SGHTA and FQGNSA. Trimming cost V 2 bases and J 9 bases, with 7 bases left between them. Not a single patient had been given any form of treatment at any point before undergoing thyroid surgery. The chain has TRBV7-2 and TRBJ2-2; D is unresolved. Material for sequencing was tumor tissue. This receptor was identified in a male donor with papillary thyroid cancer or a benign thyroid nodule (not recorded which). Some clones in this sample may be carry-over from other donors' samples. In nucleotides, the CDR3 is TGTGCCAGCAGCTTATATCGCAGGGAGCTGTTTTTT. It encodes CASSLYRRELFF.